This TCR beta chain was identified in a study of identical twins. Study-level points and caveats: Excess sharing between twins was weaker in beta out-of-frame sequences. Alpha sequences that were out-of-frame and twin-shared showed an excess of low generation probability. Without tracking the same donors, conclusions rested on cross-sectional statistical analysis.

Ten or more counts support this clonotype. Its antigen remains unidentified. TCRdb ran MiXCR on the 5' RACE reads and lists one entry per CDR3 protein. Among approximately 470,000 distinct CDR3 sequences listed, more than 13% were seen once. Germline V gives CDR1 KGHDR, CDR2 SFDVKD. The CDR3 loop spans 11 amino acids. Trimming took off 7 bases at V and 3 bases at J, with 4 bases between the two ends. The same specimen was also included in a second study, on yellow fever vaccine responses in identical twins.

The chain carries TRBV24-1 and TRBJ2-3; no reliable D call. This TCR was sampled from a woman under 30 in good health. Input material: CD4+ T cells sorted from blood. The CDR3 region has the DNA TGTGCCACCAGCCAAACAGATACGCAGTATTTT. Protein sequence: CATSQTDTQYF.